The subject of this entry is one TCR beta chain. The CDR3 length is 14 residues. Looked up from germline, CDR1 is SGDLS and CDR2 is YYNGEE. The ends lost 5 bases at V and 3 bases at J; junction bases unmatched: 7. Clones were sequenced by immunoSEQ multiplex PCR, and TCRdb holds only the in-frame ones, with some missing. The repertoire includes about 93,000 clones, about 88% of them detected once, and 13% to 15% sits in the top ten. This entry is derived from a study of control samples from healthy donors and cancer patients. The sequence was obtained from a woman between 65 and 79 years old in good health. Sequencing was done on a sample of blood. The V gene is TRBV9, the J gene TRBJ2-5; 7 nucleotides match TRBD2. The CDR3 here is CASRPGLVEETQYF. CDR3 nucleotides: TGTGCCAGCAGACCAGGACTAGTTGAAGAGACCCAGTACTTC.